This T cell receptor beta chain was captured by sequencing in a study of identical twins (dated by TCRdb to the mid-2010s). Describing the broader study: To test whether fetal clonotypes persist, the study used deep sequencing on TCR alpha and beta repertoires from monozygotic twins, unrelated adults of various ages, and cord blood. Replicate twin experiments were performed at different times using different library preparation protocols to rule out contamination.

All donors were healthy Caucasians. Three unrelated non-twin adults were additionally sequenced: a male aged 18 to 30, a male aged 50 to 59 and a female aged 50 to 59. Miltenyi CD45RO+ enrichment and human naive T-cell isolation kits were used to isolate memory (CD45RO+) and naive T cells from PBMC. The V and J ends are trimmed by 3 bases and 0 bases, leaving 5 bases between them. The CDR3, cysteine through phenylalanine, is 14 amino acids long. CDR3 DNA only is kept here, 42 bases in frame from base 1. Findings and caveats that apply to the study as a whole: Out-of-frame TCR alpha sequences shared between twins showed an excess of low generation-probability sequences compared with coincidental sharing between unrelated individuals. Invariant T cells such as MAIT and iNKT could partly confound zero-insertion analyses, although diverse VJ usage argued against such confounding for most clonotypes. In beta out-of-frame sequences, excess twin sharing was weaker, because having fewer shared sequences lowered the signal-to-noise ratio. Abundant cord blood beta clonotypes had fewer insertions, young adult naive repertoires showed a similar but weaker trend, and memory repertoires showed no such trend. Recombination models systematically underestimated out-of-frame TCR alpha sharing in monozygotic twins but agreed with sharing between unrelated individuals. Conclusions relied on cross-sectional statistical analysis, since the same donors could not be followed over many years.

Preparation of the library involved 5' RACE. Data came from an Illumina HiSeq 2000. Template switching introduced a universal primer binding site; the final cDNA contained a unique molecular identifier, enabling accurate counting of TCR cDNA molecules. Specific primers in the conserved constant-segment region were used to synthesize first-strand cDNA for the TCR alpha and beta chains. Each cDNA library was double barcoded, with a SMART-Mk sample barcode plus Illumina barcodes, to control for contamination. TruSeq adapter sequences along with Illumina sample barcodes were introduced in two successive PCR steps. Sequencing of the TCR alpha and beta cDNA libraries was done on the Illumina HiSeq platform using custom primers. The authors' analysis ran thus. MiGEC was used to process raw reads and extract unique molecular identifiers, and MiXCR was used to find CDR3 positions. For each individual, recombination models were inferred using an EM algorithm with the repgenHMM and IGoR tools. Shared clonotype analysis was performed with the tcR package in R, normalizing sharing by the product of cloneset sizes. To study raw recombination free of thymic and clonal selection effects, out-of-frame nonproductive sequences were analyzed. TCRdb trimmed the raw reads at Q25, called clones with MiXCR and kept productive beta chains. Duplicate CDR3 protein sequences are folded into a single record with the most common DNA and genes. It is TCRdb's table, rather than the study itself, that gives the V and J calls and clone size. The sample table contains about 390,000 distinct CDR3 sequences; only one count was recorded for about 9% of them. The ten largest clonotypes hold under 10% of the sample.

There are many counts of this clonotype. Its antigen is unknown. Per-nucleotide qualities are absent, and no much larger clonotype sits a single base away. Sequencing was performed on naive T cells sorted from blood. Read against the paper, the sample's cell subset or site label means: cells isolated with a human naive T-cell isolation kit. The source is a woman in her fifties or sixties in good health. The chain employs TRBV12-3 or TRBV12-4 and TRBJ1-4, with no reliable assignment of the D segment. The CDR3 protein sequence reads: CASSFESTNEKLFF. The bases are TGTGCCAGCAGTTTTGAGTCAACTAATGAAAAACTGTTTTTT.